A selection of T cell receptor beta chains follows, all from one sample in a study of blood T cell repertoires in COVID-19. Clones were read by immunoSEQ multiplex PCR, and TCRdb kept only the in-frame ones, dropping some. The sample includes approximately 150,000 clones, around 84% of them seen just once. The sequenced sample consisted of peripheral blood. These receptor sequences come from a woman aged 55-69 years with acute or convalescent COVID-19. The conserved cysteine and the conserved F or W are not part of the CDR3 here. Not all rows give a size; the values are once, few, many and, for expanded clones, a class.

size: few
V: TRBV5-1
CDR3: ASSLTQWTGIGEQY

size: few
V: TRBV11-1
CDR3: ASSEGVWQFSPLH

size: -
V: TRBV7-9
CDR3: ASSEPGAYEQY

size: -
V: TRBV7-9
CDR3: ASTLTGGWNTEAF

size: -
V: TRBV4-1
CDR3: ASSQDQGVTEAF

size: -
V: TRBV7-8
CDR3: ASSSLRGLGGSDTQY

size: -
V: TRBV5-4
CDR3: ASSLMSSGVYEQY

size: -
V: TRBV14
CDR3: ASSQVSVLWGYT

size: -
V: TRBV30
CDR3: AWSHPGTVTEAF

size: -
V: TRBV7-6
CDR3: ASSPFGGLEWGGELF

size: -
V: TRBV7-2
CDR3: ASSLDVADYGYT

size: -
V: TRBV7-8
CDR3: ASSEGTGGIGYT

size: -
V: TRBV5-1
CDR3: ASSRESVYEQY

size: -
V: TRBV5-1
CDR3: ASSPGTRADTQY

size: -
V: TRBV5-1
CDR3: ASSLRQGSYEQY

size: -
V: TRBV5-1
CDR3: ASSVDRVAEAF

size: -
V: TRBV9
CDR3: ASSGTTGGTYNEQF

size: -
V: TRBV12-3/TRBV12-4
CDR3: ASSLQGNTEAF

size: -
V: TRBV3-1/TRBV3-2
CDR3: ASSQPGTGVYGYT

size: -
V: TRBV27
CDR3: ASSFGEGYGYT

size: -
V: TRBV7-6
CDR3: ASSIYRELTYEQY

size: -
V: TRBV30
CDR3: AWTKTGGNEKLF

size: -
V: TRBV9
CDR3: ASSVTGESSYEQY

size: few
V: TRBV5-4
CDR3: ASTPRQGANYGYT

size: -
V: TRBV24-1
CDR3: ATSGWLAGPNNYGYT

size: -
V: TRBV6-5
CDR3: ASRGQGSGEKLF

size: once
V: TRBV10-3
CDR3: AISEPEDRAATTGELF

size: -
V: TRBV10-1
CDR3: ASSESRLVDTEQY

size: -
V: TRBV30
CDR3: AWSQGGGAQDTQY

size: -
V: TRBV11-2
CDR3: ASSLMQGSGYT

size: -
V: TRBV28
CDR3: ASSLAGRTNTEAF

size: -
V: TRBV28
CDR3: ASSIPRGGSSYGYT

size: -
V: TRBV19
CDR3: ASSGGHPYEQY